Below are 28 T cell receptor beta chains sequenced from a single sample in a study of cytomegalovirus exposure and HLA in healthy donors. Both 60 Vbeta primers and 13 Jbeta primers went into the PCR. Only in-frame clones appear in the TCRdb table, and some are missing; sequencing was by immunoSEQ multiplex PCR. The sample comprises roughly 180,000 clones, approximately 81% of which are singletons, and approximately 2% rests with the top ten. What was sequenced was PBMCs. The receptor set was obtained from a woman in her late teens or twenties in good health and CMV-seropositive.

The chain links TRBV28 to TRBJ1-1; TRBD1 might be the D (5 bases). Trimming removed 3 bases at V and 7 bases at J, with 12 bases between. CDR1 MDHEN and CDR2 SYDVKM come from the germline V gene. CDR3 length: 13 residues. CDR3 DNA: TGTGCCAGCAGTTTCACGACAGTAGGTGAAGCTTTCTTT. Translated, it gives CASSFTTVGEAFF.

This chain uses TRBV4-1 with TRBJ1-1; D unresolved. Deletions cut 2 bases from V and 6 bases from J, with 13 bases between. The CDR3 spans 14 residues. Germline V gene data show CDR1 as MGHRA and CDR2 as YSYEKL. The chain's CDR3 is CASSQMGANPEAFF. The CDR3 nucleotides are TGCGCCAGCAGCCAAATGGGAGCAAATCCTGAAGCTTTCTTT.

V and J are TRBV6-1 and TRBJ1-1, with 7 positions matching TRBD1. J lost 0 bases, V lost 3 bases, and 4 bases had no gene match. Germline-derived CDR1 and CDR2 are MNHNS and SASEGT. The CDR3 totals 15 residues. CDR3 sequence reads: CASSDTGQVNTEAFF. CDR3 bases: TGTGCCAGCAGTGATACAGGACAGGTGAACACTGAAGCTTTCTTT.

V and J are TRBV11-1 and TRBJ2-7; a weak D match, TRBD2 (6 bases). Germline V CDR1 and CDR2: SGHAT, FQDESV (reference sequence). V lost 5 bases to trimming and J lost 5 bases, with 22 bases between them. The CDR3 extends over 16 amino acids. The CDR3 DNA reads TGTGCCAGCAGCCCGTATCGACTAGTTGTTAGCCACGAGCAGTACTTC. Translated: CASSPYRLVVSHEQYF.

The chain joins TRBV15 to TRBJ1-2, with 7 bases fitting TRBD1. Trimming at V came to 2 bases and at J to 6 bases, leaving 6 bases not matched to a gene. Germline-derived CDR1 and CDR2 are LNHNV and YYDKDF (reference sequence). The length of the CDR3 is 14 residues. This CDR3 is CATSRPDRAHGYTF. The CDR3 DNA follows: TGTGCCACCAGCAGACCCGACAGGGCTCATGGCTACACCTTC. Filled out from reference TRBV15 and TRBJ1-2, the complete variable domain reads DAMVIQNPRYQVTQFGKPVTLSCSQTLNHNVMYWYQQKSSQAPKLLFHYYDKDFNNEADTPDNFQSRRPNTSFCFLDIRSPGLGDTAMYLCATSRPDRAHGYTFGSGTRLTVV.

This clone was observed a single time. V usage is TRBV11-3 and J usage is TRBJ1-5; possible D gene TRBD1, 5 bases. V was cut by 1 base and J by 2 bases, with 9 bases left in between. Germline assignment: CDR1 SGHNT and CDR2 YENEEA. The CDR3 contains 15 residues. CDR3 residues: CASSLGGEGNQPQHF. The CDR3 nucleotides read TGTGCCAGCAGCTTAGGAGGGGAGGGCAATCAGCCCCAGCATTTT.

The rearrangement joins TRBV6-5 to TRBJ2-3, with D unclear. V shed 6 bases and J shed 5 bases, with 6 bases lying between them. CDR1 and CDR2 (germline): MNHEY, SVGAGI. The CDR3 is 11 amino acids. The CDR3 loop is CASRRGDTQYF. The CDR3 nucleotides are TGTGCCAGCAGGAGAGGAGATACGCAGTATTTT.

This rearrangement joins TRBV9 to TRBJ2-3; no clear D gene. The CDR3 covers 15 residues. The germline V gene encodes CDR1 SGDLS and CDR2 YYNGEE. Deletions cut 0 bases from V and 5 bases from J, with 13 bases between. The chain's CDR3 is CASSVDPLRKDTQYF. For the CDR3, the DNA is TGTGCCAGCAGCGTAGATCCGTTGCGTAAAGATACGCAGTATTTT.

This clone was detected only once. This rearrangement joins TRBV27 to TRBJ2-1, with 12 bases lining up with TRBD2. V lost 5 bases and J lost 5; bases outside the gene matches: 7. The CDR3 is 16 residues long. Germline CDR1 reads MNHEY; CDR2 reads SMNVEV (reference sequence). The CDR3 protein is CASSTRLAGVHNEQFF. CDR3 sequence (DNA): TGTGCCAGCAGTACACGACTAGCGGGGGTTCACAATGAGCAGTTCTTC.

The chain's CDR3 is CASSYSFSVETQYF. The CDR3 DNA follows: TGTGCCAGCAGCTATTCCTTCTCCGTCGAGACCCAGTACTTC. The chain links TRBV5-6 to TRBJ2-5; D not resolved. There are 14 residues in the CDR3. Trimming took off 3 bases at V and 5 bases at J, with 14 bases between the two ends. Germline CDR1 reads SGHDT; CDR2 reads YYEEEE.

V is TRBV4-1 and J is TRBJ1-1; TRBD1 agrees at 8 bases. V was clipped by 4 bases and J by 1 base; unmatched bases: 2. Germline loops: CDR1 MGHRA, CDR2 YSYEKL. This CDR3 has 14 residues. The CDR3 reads CASSRTGGNTEAFF. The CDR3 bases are TGCGCCAGCAGCCGAACAGGGGGGAACACTGAAGCTTTCTTT.

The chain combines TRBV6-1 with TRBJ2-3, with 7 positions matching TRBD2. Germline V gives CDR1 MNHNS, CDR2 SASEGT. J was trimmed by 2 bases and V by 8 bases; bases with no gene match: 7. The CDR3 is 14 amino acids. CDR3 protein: CASGGEGDTDTQYF. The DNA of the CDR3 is TGTGCCAGCGGGGGGGAGGGAGACACAGATACGCAGTATTTT.

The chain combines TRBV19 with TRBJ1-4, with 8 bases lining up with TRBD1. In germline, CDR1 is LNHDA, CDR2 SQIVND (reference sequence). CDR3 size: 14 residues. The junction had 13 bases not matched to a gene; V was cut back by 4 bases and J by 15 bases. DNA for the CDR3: TGTGCCAGTAGTACCAGCAGGGGGCCCGACTTGATGTTTTTT. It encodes CASSTSRGPDLMFF.

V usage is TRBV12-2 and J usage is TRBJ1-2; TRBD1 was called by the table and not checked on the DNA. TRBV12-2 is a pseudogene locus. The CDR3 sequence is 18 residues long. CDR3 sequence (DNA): TGTGCAAGTCTCCCCGGTAGAGACGGGACACCCCATTATTATGGCTACACCTTC. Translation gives CASLPGRDGTPHYYGYTF.

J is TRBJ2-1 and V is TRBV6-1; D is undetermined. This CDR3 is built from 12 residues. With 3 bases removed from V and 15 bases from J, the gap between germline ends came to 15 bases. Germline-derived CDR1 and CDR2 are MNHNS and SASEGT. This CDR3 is CASSERRTDRFF. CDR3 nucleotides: TGTGCCAGCAGTGAGAGGCGCACCGATCGGTTCTTC.

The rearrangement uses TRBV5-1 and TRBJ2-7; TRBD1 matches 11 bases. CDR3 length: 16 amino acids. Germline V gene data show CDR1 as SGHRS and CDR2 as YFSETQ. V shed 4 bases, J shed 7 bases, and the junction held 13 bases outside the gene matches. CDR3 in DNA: TGCGCCAGCAGCAGGTTGGGAGGACAGGGGGCGGAGGAGCAGTACTTC. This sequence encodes CASSRLGGQGAEEQYF.

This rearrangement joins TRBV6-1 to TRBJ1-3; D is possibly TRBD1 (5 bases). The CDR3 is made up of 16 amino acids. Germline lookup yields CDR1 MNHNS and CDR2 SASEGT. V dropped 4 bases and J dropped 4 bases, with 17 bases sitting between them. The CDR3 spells CASSGRAPGFGNTIYF. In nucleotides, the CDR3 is TGTGCCAGCAGTGGCAGGGCCCCAGGTTTCGGAAACACCATATATTTT.

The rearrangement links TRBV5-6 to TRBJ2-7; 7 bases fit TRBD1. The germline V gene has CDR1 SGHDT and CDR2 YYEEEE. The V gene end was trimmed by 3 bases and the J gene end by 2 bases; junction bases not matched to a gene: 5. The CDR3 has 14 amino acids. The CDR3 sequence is CASSSTGRTYEQYF. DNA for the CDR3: TGTGCCAGCAGCTCGACAGGGCGTACCTACGAGCAGTACTTC.

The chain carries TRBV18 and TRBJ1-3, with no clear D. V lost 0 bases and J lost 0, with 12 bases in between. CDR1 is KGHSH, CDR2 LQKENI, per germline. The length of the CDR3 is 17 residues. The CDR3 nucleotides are TGTGCCAGCTCACCACCGGGGAGGCAGCCCTCTGGAAACACCATATATTTT. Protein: CASSPPGRQPSGNTIYF.

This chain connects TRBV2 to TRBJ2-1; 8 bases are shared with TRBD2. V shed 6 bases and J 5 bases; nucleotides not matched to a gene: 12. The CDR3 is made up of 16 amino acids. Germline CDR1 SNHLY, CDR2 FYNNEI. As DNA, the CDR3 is TGTGCCAGCAGACCCCCGGCACTAGCGGCCAACAATGAGCAGTTCTTC. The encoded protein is CASRPPALAANNEQFF.

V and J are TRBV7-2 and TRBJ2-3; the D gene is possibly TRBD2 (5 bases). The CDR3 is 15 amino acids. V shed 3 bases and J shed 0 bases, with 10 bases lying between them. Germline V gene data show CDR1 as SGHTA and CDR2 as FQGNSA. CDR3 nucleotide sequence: TGTGCCAGCAGCTTGACGGGATCAAGCACAGATACGCAGTATTTT. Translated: CASSLTGSSTDTQYF.

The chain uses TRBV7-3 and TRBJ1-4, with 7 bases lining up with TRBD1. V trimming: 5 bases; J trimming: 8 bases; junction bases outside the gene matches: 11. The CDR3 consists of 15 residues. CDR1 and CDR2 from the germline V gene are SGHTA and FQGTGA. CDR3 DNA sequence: TGTGCCAGCAGCCCTACCGGGTCCAGGGGGGAAAAACTGTTTTTT. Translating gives CASSPTGSRGEKLFF. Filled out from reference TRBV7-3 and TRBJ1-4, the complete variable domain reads GAGVSQTPSNKVTEKGKYVELRCDPISGHTALYWYRQSLGQGPEFLIYFQGTGAADDSGLPNDRFFAVRPEGSVSTLKIQRTERGDSAVYLCASSPTGSRGEKLFFGSGTQLSVL.

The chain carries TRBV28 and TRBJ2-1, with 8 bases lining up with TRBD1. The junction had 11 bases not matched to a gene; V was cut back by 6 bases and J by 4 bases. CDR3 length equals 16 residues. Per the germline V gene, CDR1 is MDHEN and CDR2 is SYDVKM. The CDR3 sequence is CASSLAGTGLYNEQFF. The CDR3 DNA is TGTGCCAGCAGCTTGGCCGGGACAGGACTTTACAATGAGCAGTTCTTC.

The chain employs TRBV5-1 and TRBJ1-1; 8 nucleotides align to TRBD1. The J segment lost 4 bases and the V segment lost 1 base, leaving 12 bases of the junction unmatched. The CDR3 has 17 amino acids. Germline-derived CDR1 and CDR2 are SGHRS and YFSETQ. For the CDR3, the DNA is TGCGCCAGCAGCTTGACGCAGGGGGCGGTCGTAAGCACTGAAGCTTTCTTT. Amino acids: CASSLTQGAVVSTEAFF.

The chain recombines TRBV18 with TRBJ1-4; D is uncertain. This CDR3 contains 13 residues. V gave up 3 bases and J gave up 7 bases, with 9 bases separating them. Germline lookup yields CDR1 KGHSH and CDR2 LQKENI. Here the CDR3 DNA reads TGTGCCAGCTCACCGGGAGGGAGTGAAAAACTGTTTTTT. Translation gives CASSPGGSEKLFF.

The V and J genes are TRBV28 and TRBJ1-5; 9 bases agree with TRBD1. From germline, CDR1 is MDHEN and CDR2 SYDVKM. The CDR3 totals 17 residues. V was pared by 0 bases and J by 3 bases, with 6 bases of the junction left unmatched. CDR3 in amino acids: CASSLWSTGGPNQPQHF. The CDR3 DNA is TGTGCCAGCAGTTTATGGTCGACAGGGGGGCCCAATCAGCCCCAGCATTTT.

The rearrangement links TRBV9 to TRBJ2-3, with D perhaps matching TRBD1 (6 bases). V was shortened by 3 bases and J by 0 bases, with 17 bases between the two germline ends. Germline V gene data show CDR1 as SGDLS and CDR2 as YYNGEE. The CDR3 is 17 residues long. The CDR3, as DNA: TGTGCCAGCAGCGAGGGGGTGGGGCCCCTGAGCACAGATACGCAGTATTTT. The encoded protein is CASSEGVGPLSTDTQYF.

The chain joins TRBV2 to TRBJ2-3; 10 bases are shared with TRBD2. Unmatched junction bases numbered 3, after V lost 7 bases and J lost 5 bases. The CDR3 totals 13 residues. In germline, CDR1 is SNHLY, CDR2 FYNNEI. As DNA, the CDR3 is TGTGCCAGCAAAGCGGGGGGGGGAGATACGCAGTATTTT. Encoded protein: CASKAGGGDTQYF.